The 19 T cell receptor beta chains listed next were all sequenced from one sample in a study of cytomegalovirus exposure and HLA in healthy donors. In the PCR, 60 Vbeta and 13 Jbeta primers were used. The assay was immunoSEQ multiplex PCR, and TCRdb's table has in-frame clones only and misses some. This sample has roughly 170,000 clones, with 76% found just once. Sequences were obtained from PBMCs. The receptors were gathered from a female donor in good health and CMV-seronegative.

This clone was observed a few times. V and J are TRBV6-6 and TRBJ1-1; the D gene is possibly TRBD1 (6 bases). V was pared by 5 bases and J by 5 bases, with 12 bases between. Per germline, CDR1 MNHNY and CDR2 SVGAGI (reference sequence). The CDR3 consists of 13 residues. The chain's CDR3 is CASSLYRGTEAFF. In nucleotides, the CDR3 is TGTGCCAGCAGTCTGTATAGGGGGACTGAAGCTTTCTTT.

Only a few counts were recorded for this clone. V usage is TRBV7-2 and J usage is TRBJ1-5, with a tentative D call TRBD1 (6 bases). Germline-derived CDR1 and CDR2 are SGHTA and FQGNSA. The CDR3 length is 14 residues. V lost 4 bases, J lost 7 bases, and 14 bases lay in between. DNA for the CDR3: TGTGCCAGCAGCTCCGGGACACTGGAACAGCCCCAGCATTTT. This translates into CASSSGTLEQPQHF. The full variable domain, completed using reference TRBV7-2 and TRBJ1-5, is GAGVSQSPSNKVTEKGKDVELRCDPISGHTALYWYRQSLGQGLEFLIYFQGNSAPDKSGLPSDRFSAERTGGSVSTLTIQRTQQEDSAVYLCASSSGTLEQPQHFGDGTRLSIL.

The chain combines TRBV18 with TRBJ2-7, with D unclear. Looked up from germline, CDR1 is KGHSH and CDR2 is LQKENI. The CDR3 runs to 13 residues. V lost 3 bases and J lost 5, with 11 bases in between. The CDR3 coding sequence is TGTGCCAGCTCACCCGGTACGCGAGACGAGCAGTACTTC. The encoded protein is CASSPGTRDEQYF.

This chain uses TRBV4-2 with TRBJ2-7; no clear D gene. The CDR3 covers 15 residues. With 0 bases removed from V and 4 bases from J, the gap between germline ends came to 13 bases. From germline, CDR1 is LGHNA and CDR2 YNFKEQ. DNA of the CDR3: TGTGCCAGCAGCCAAGATGAAGCGAGGCGTTACGAGCAGTACTTC. Translating gives CASSQDEARRYEQYF.

The genes are TRBV4-1 and TRBJ2-5, with 9 positions matching TRBD2. The V and J ends lost 1 base and 3 bases, in that order; junction bases with no gene match: 6. Germline lookup yields CDR1 MGHRA and CDR2 YSYEKL. CDR3 size: 16 residues. The CDR3 DNA reads as TGCGCCAGCAGCCAAGGATTGGGCGGGAGGGAAGAGACCCAGTACTTC. This translates into CASSQGLGGREETQYF.

V usage is TRBV29-1 and J usage is TRBJ1-2; 9 positions agree with TRBD1. Losses at the gene ends were 7 bases for V and 6 bases for J; bases not matched to a gene: 9. CDR3 length equals 13 residues. The germline V gene has CDR1 SQVTM and CDR2 ANQGSEA. The CDR3 sequence: CSAGRDRVDGYTF. As DNA, the CDR3 is TGCAGCGCCGGCCGGGACAGGGTGGATGGCTACACCTTC.

The rearrangement uses TRBV4-1 and TRBJ2-2, with TRBD2 as a possible D gene (5 bases). This CDR3 spans 19 amino acids. Germline CDR1 MGHRA, CDR2 YSYEKL. With 0 bases removed from V and 1 base from J, the gap between germline ends came to 18 bases. In DNA, the CDR3 is TGCGCCAGCAGCCAAGATAGATCGAGAGGGCAGTTGAACACCGGGGAGCTGTTTTTT. Protein sequence: CASSQDRSRGQLNTGELFF.

As DNA, the CDR3 is TGCGCCAGCAGCCAACTCCTGTCTTCCTCTGGGGCCAACGTCCTGACTTTC. Translated: CASSQLLSSSGANVLTF. The V gene is TRBV4-1, the J gene TRBJ2-6; D not certain. The CDR3 length is 17 residues. Germline CDR1 reads MGHRA; CDR2 reads YSYEKL. The V gene lost 2 bases and the J gene lost 0 bases, with 11 bases spanning the gap.

This chain links TRBV7-2 with TRBJ1-5; D remains unclear. The CDR3 has 14 residues. V was pared by 4 bases and J by 4 bases, with 11 bases between. CDR1 and CDR2 from the germline V gene are SGHTA and FQGNSA. CDR3 protein: CASSSTTGNQPQHF. The CDR3 region has the DNA TGTGCCAGCAGCTCCACAACGGGGAATCAGCCCCAGCATTTT.

This clone was detected only once. The CDR3 DNA sequence: TGTGCCAGCAGCCGGGACCCGGGGGGGGAGACCCAGTACTTC. The encoded protein is CASSRDPGGETQYF. The chain joins TRBV7-2 to TRBJ2-5; 8 bases are a match to TRBD2. V lost 5 bases to trimming and J lost 5 bases; unmatched junction nucleotides: 7. This CDR3 is built from 14 residues. CDR1 is SGHTA, CDR2 FQGNSA, per germline. The variable domain in full, with the rest retrieved from reference TRBV7-2 and TRBJ2-5, is GAGVSQSPSNKVTEKGKDVELRCDPISGHTALYWYRQSLGQGLEFLIYFQGNSAPDKSGLPSDRFSAERTGGSVSTLTIQRTQQEDSAVYLCASSRDPGGETQYFGPGTRLLVL.

The V gene is TRBV18, the J gene TRBJ1-1; 7 positions agree with TRBD1. Losses at the gene ends were 4 bases for V and 2 bases for J; bases not matched to a gene: 7. This CDR3 region has 15 residues. CDR1 and CDR2 from the germline V gene are KGHSH and LQKENI. The CDR3 protein is CASSQGAAPNTEAFF. CDR3 nucleotide sequence: TGTGCCAGCTCACAGGGGGCGGCACCAAACACTGAAGCTTTCTTT.

J is TRBJ2-3 and V is TRBV4-3, with D possibly matching TRBD2 (6 bases). CDR1 is LGHNA, CDR2 YSLEER, per germline. Trimming cost V 0 bases and J 8 bases, with 12 bases left between them. This CDR3 has 14 residues. CDR3 nucleotides: TGCGCCAGCAGCCAAGATCTATTGGGAGGTACGCAGTATTTT. It specifies CASSQDLLGGTQYF.

The V call is TRBV5-8, the J call TRBJ2-7; TRBD1 might be the D (5 bases). Germline values: CDR1 SGHTS, CDR2 YDEGEE. This CDR3 contains 16 residues. With 7 bases removed from V and 1 base from J, the gap between germline ends came to 21 bases. CDR3 sequence (DNA): TGTGCCAGCGGCAAAGGCTGGGGCAGAGAATCCTACGAGCAGTACTTC. Its translation: CASGKGWGRESYEQYF.

This clone was observed a few times. Other DNA sequences in this specimen translate into the identical CDR3. As DNA, the CDR3 is TGTGCCAGTACGACAGGGGGCAATCAGCCCCAGCATTTT. Translated, it gives CASTTGGNQPQHF. V gene TRBV19 combines with J gene TRBJ1-5, with 8 bases matching TRBD1. This CDR3 has 13 residues. V was clipped by 7 bases and J by 2 bases; unmatched bases: 1. CDR1 and CDR2 (germline): LNHDA, SQIVND (reference sequence).

The CDR3 DNA reads TGTGCCAGCTCACCCTTGGTACAGGGGGCGCCTTATAGCACTGAAGCTTTCTTT. Protein product: CASSPLVQGAPYSTEAFF. The V gene is TRBV18, the J gene TRBJ1-1, with 9 bases that match TRBD1. V trimming: 3 bases; J trimming: 4 bases; junction bases outside the gene matches: 15. The CDR3 is 18 amino acids. Germline CDR1 reads KGHSH; CDR2 reads LQKENI. The entire variable domain, with the rest obtained from reference TRBV18 and TRBJ1-1, is as follows: NAGVMQNPRHLVRRRGQEARLRCSPMKGHSHVYWYRQLPEEGLKFMVYLQKENIIDESGMPKERFSAEFPKEGPSILRIQQVVRGDSAAYFCASSPLVQGAPYSTEAFFGQGTRLTVV.

This clone was picked up a small number of times. The gene calls are TRBV5-4 and TRBJ2-5; D perhaps matches TRBD2 (7 bases). The V and J ends lost 1 base and 5 bases respectively, with 18 bases between them. The CDR3 contains 16 residues. CDR1 is SGHNT and CDR2 is YYREEE in the germline V gene (reference sequence). CDR3 sequence: CASSLPGGGPRETQYF. As DNA, the CDR3 is TGTGCCAGCAGCTTGCCTGGGGGGGGGCCCCGGGAGACCCAGTACTTC.

This clone was observed a few times. The chain combines TRBV5-1 with TRBJ2-3, with TRBD1 identical over 7 bases. The germline V gene encodes CDR1 SGHRS and CDR2 YFSETQ. V trimming: 3 bases; J trimming: 1 base; junction bases outside the gene matches: 5. This CDR3 comprises 15 residues. This CDR3 is CASSSGTVGTDTQYF. The CDR3 DNA follows: TGCGCCAGCAGCTCCGGGACAGTCGGCACAGATACGCAGTATTTT.

The chain recombines TRBV28 with TRBJ1-2, with 12 nucleotides matching TRBD1. V lost 6 bases, J lost 9 bases, and 11 bases stayed unmatched. The CDR3 spans 15 residues. CDR1 is MDHEN, CDR2 SYDVKM, per germline. Here the CDR3 DNA reads TGTGCCAGCAGCGAAACCTGGGGACAGGGGGCTCGCTACACCTTC. It encodes CASSETWGQGARYTF.

The chain couples TRBV28 to TRBJ2-7; D may be TRBD1 (6 bases). CDR1 is MDHEN and CDR2 is SYDVKM in the germline V gene. V lost 3 bases and J 4 bases, leaving 16 bases between the germline ends. CDR3 length: 15 residues. DNA for the CDR3: TGTGCCAGCAGTTTCCGGGACATGCCCAGATACGAGCAGTACTTC. This gives the protein CASSFRDMPRYEQYF.